The entry below gives a single T cell receptor beta chain sequence along with its context. Its specificity is unknown. After constant-region reverse-primer amplification, full-length variable regions underwent semi-nested PCR with Nested Universal Primer A. TCRdb re-called the 5' RACE reads with MiXCR, one entry per CDR3 protein. The sample holds approximately 58,000 distinct CDR3 sequences, about 25% seen once. Cells sorted as Tregs were CD4+, CD25+ and CD127-/low. Study-wide results and limits: Larger-cohort validation covered only one TCR beta V-J rearrangement. Tumor memory CD4+ T cell TCR gene usage was found to cluster with blood and lymph node memory CD4+ cells and with lymph node naive CD4+ cells.

The CDR3 has 16 residues. V was pared by 4 bases and J by 1 base, with 6 bases of the junction left unmatched. In germline, CDR1 is SGDLS, CDR2 YYNGEE. This chain joins TRBV9 and TRBJ2-1; 9 bases are a match to TRBD2. The sequencing input was tumor-infiltrating Tregs sorted from the breast tumor. This receptor was taken from a female donor with breast cancer. The CDR3 sequence is CASSLSGGLSYNEQFF. DNA of the CDR3: TGTGCCAGCAGCTTAAGCGGGGGGTTATCCTACAATGAGCAGTTCTTC. The whole variable domain, filled in from reference TRBV9 and TRBJ2-1, reads DSGVTQTPKHLITATGQRVTLRCSPRSGDLSVYWYQQSLDQGLQFLIQYYNGEERAKGNILERFSAQQFPDLHSELNLSSLELGDSALYFCASSLSGGLSYNEQFFGPGTRLTVL.